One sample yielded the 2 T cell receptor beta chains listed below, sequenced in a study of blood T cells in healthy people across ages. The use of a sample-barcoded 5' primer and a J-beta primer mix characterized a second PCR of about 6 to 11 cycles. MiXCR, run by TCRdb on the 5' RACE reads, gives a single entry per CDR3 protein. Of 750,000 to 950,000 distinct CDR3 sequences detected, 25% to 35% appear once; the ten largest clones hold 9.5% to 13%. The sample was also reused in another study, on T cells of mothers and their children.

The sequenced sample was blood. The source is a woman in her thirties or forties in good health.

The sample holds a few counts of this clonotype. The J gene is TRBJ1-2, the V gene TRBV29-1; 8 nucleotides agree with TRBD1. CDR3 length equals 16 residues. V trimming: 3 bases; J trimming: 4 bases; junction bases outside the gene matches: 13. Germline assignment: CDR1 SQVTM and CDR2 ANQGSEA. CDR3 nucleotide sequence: TGCAGCGTTGACCAAGTGGGGCAGGGGGCGCGCTATGGCTACACCTTC. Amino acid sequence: CSVDQVGQGARYGYTF.

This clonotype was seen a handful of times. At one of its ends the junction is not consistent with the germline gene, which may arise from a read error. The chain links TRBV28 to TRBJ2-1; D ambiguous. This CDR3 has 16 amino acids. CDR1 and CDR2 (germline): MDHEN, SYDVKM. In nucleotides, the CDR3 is TGTGCCAGCAGGACTCTAAGAGCGCTCTCCTACAATGGGCAGTTCTTC. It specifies CASRTLRALSYNGQFF.